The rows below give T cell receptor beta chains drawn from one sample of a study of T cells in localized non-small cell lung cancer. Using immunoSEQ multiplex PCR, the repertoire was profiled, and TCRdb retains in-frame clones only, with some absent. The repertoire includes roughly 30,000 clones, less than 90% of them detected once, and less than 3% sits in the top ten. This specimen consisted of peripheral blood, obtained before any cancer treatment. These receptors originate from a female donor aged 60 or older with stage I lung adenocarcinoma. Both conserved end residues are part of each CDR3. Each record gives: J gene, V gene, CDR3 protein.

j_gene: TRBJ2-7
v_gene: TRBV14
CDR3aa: CASSQDSGDLREQYF

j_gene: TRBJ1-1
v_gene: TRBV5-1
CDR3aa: CASSWAFAQETEAFF

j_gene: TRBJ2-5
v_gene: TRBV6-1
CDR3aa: CASSLYRGRQETQYF

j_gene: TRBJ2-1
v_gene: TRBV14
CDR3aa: CASKAGGREQFF

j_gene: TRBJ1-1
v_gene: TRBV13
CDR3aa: CASSLGGNTEAFF

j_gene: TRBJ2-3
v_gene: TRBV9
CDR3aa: CASSSGLAEPADTQYF

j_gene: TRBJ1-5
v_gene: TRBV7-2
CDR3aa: CASSLTGSDQPQHF

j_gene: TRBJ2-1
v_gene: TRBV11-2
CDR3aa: CASSFWRLGEQFF

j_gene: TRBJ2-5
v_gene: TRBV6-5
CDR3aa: CASSWTSGETQYF

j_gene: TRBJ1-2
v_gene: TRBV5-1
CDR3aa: CASSFGQFQGMGGYTF

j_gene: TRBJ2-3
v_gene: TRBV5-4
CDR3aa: CASRPISGRGTDTQYF

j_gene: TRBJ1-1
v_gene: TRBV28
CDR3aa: CASSLGGPGTEAFF

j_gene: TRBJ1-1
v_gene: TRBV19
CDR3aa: CASSINRATEAFF

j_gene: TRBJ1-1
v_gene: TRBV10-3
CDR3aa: CAISESSESEAFF